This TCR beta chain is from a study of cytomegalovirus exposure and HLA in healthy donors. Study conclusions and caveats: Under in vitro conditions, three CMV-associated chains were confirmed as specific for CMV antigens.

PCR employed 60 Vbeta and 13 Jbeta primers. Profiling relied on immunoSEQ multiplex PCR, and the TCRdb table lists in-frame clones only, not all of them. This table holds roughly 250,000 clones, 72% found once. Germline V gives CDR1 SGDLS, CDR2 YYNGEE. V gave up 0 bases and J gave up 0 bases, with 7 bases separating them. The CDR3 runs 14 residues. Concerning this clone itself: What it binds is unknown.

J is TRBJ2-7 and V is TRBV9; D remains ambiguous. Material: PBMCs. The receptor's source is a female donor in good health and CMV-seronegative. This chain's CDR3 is CASSVEEISYEQYF. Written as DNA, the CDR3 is TGTGCCAGCAGCGTAGAAGAGATCTCCTACGAGCAGTACTTC.